These 18 T cell receptor beta chains originate from one sample sequenced in a study of shared clonotypes between healthy human individuals. Clones were read by immunoSEQ multiplex PCR, and TCRdb kept only the in-frame ones, dropping some. The table includes millions of clones, over 85% detected once. Specimen: naive CD4+ T cells from PBMCs. Noted subset: CD45RA+ positively selected. All receptors come from a man younger than 35 in good health. Some clones in this sample may be carry-over from other donors' samples.

J is TRBJ2-7 and V is TRBV21-1; TRBD2, as called in the table, went unchecked against the DNA. TRBV21-1 is an annotated pseudogene. The CDR3 consists of 12 residues. The CDR3 bases are TGTGCCAGCAGGATTAGCGGAGGAGGGGAGTACTTC. Its protein product is CASRISGGGEYF.

Points on this clone: Other DNA sequences in the sample encode the same CDR3. V and J are TRBV5-1 and TRBJ1-1; tentatively, D is TRBD1 (6 bases). Germline V lookup: CDR1 SGHRS, CDR2 YFSETQ. Trimming took 4 bases from V and 1 from J, leaving 14 bases between them. CDR3 size: 15 residues. The CDR3 DNA reads TGCGCCAGCAGCCCCCTGGGGGGCGCGAACACTGAAGCTTTCTTT. Translating it yields CASSPLGGANTEAFF.

This chain uses TRBV11-2 with TRBJ2-7; the D call may be TRBD1 or TRBD2 (6 bases each). The germline CDR1 and CDR2 sequences are SGHAT and FQNNGV. Trimming removed 5 bases at V and 3 bases at J, with 17 bases between. This CDR3 has 15 amino acids. CDR3 nucleotides: TGTGCCAGCAGCCCCTCCCACGGGGGCGTCTACGAGCAGTACTTC. The encoded protein is CASSPSHGGVYEQYF.

The chain links TRBV6-5 to TRBJ1-5, with no clear D. Germline V CDR1 and CDR2: MNHEY, SVGAGI. Trimming pared 4 bases from V and 5 bases from J, leaving 6 bases between. This CDR3 comprises 12 residues. The CDR3, as DNA: TGTGCCAGCAGTTCTCCATATCAGCCCCAGCATTTT. Residues: CASSSPYQPQHF.

Only one count was recorded for this clone. The chain has TRBV28 and TRBJ2-7, with TRBD2 matching over 10 bases. Germline V gene sequence: CDR1 MDHEN, CDR2 SYDVKM. Germline trimming cut 2 bases from V and 3 bases from J; bases unmatched to any gene: 7. CDR3 length: 16 residues. The CDR3 reads CASSLSGLAGVYEQYF. The CDR3 bases are TGTGCCAGCAGTTTAAGCGGTCTAGCGGGAGTCTACGAGCAGTACTTC.

This clone was seen a single time. The J gene is TRBJ2-1, the V gene TRBV11-2; tentatively, D is TRBD1 (6 bases). The length of the CDR3 is 17 residues. From germline, CDR1 is SGHAT and CDR2 FQNNGV. The germline V and J ends were trimmed by 3 bases and 1 base, with 16 bases remaining between them. The CDR3 loop is CASSLGMGAASYNEQFF. CDR3 DNA sequence: TGTGCCAGCAGCTTGGGAATGGGGGCGGCTTCCTACAATGAGCAGTTCTTC.

The genes are TRBV29-1 and TRBJ1-2; D not resolved. The CDR3 is 12 amino acids. Germline CDR1 SQVTM, CDR2 ANQGSEA. V lost 4 bases and J lost 7, with 13 bases in between. The CDR3 region is CSVVSGAVGYTF. CDR3 DNA: TGCAGCGTTGTATCTGGAGCGGTTGGCTACACCTTC.

The chain couples TRBV7-9 to TRBJ2-5; perhaps TRBD1 as D (6 bases). V gave up 6 bases and J gave up 4 bases, with 15 bases separating them. This CDR3 spans 14 amino acids. Germline V gene data show CDR1 as SEHNR and CDR2 as FQNEAQ (reference sequence). The CDR3 protein is CASRTGVGAETQYF. In nucleotides, the CDR3 is TGTGCCAGCAGGACCGGGGTGGGGGCAGAGACCCAGTACTTC.

This clone was recorded only once. This sequence joins TRBV7-8 and TRBJ2-1; 10 bases are shared with TRBD2. The junction had 7 bases not matched to a gene; V was cut back by 7 bases and J by 4 bases. Germline lookup yields CDR1 SGHVS and CDR2 FQNEAQ. This CDR3 is 15 amino acids long. CDR3 nucleotide sequence: TGTGCCAGCAACACTCGGACTAGCGGATACAATGAGCAGTTCTTC. The encoded protein is CASNTRTSGYNEQFF.

The chain carries TRBV5-4 and TRBJ1-4, with D perhaps matching TRBD1 (5 bases). Germline CDR1 reads SGHNT; CDR2 reads YYREEE (reference sequence). Trimming removed 1 base at V and 3 bases at J, with 13 bases between. CDR3 length equals 16 residues. CDR3 nucleotide sequence: TGTGCCAGCAGCTTGACCGGGTCGGGGGCTAATGAAAAACTGTTTTTT. This encodes CASSLTGSGANEKLFF.

The chain uses TRBV5-1 and TRBJ2-1, with D tentatively TRBD2 (5 bases). Germline loops: CDR1 SGHRS, CDR2 YFSETQ. This CDR3 spans 15 amino acids. Trimming removed 4 bases at V and 0 bases at J, with 11 bases between. CDR3 in amino acids: CASSEGLGSYNEQFF. DNA for the CDR3: TGCGCCAGCAGCGAGGGTCTTGGCTCCTACAATGAGCAGTTCTTC.

V is TRBV5-1 and J is TRBJ2-2; possibly TRBD2 for D (5 bases). This CDR3 has 15 amino acids. Trimming took off 1 base at V and 4 bases at J, with 11 bases between the two ends. The germline V gene encodes CDR1 SGHRS and CDR2 YFSETQ. The CDR3 bases are TGCGCCAGCAGCTTGTCTGAAGGAGGCACCGGGGAGCTGTTTTTT. It yields the protein CASSLSEGGTGELFF. Based on the CDR3 plus reference TRBV5-1 and TRBJ2-2, the full variable domain is KAGVTQTPRYLIKTRGQQVTLSCSPISGHRSVSWYQQTPGQGLQFLFEYFSETQRNKGNFPGRFSGRQFSNSRSEMNVSTLELGDSALYLCASSLSEGGTGELFFGEGSRLTVL.

This clone was seen just once. The rearrangement joins TRBV25-1 to TRBJ2-7; TRBD1 matches 7 bases. The J segment lost 4 bases and the V segment lost 4 bases, leaving 10 bases of the junction unmatched. Germline V gene lookup returns CDR1 MGHDK and CDR2 SYGVNS. The CDR3 has 15 amino acids. The CDR3 loop is CASSVASGGTYEQYF. CDR3 coding DNA: TGTGCCAGCAGTGTGGCATCAGGGGGAACATACGAGCAGTACTTC.

The CDR3 is CASSPQGQGGYTF. The CDR3 nucleotides read TGTGCCAGCAGCCCTCAGGGGCAGGGTGGCTACACCTTC. The rearrangement joins TRBV2 to TRBJ1-2, with a weak D call TRBD1 (6 bases). This CDR3 contains 13 residues. Germline V gene sequence: CDR1 SNHLY, CDR2 FYNNEI. The germline V and J ends were trimmed by 6 bases and 7 bases, with 15 bases remaining between them.

The rearrangement uses TRBV15 and TRBJ2-3; the match to TRBD2 covers 10 bases. V lost 5 bases and J lost 2; bases outside the gene matches: 10. The CDR3 totals 17 residues. Looked up from germline, CDR1 is LNHNV and CDR2 is YYDKDF (reference sequence). CDR3 loop: CATSGKGLARITDTQYF. The CDR3 DNA reads as TGTGCCACCAGCGGCAAGGGACTAGCGAGAATCACAGATACGCAGTATTTT.

This clone has a single count. This chain links TRBV5-1 with TRBJ2-1; D is uncertain. Germline CDR1 SGHRS, CDR2 YFSETQ. The CDR3 runs 13 residues. Between the trimmed V and J ends, which lost 4 bases and 10 bases, there was a span of 15 bases. In DNA form, the CDR3 reads TGCGCCAGCAGCCCGGACGGTTCTCGAGAGCAGTTCTTC. Amino acids: CASSPDGSREQFF.

This sequence joins TRBV7-8 and TRBJ2-1; possible D gene TRBD1, 6 bases. The V end lost 4 bases, the J end lost 8 bases, and 18 bases lay between the germline ends. There are 15 residues in the CDR3. Germline V gives CDR1 SGHVS, CDR2 FQNEAQ. The CDR3 DNA follows: TGTGCCAGCAGCTCGGGACAAACCCCCCGGGATGAGCAGTTCTTC. Protein: CASSSGQTPRDEQFF.

The chain carries TRBV5-1 and TRBJ2-2; the match to TRBD2 covers 7 bases. Germline values: CDR1 SGHRS, CDR2 YFSETQ. J lost 6 bases, V lost 2 bases, and 4 bases had no gene match. The length of the CDR3 is 14 residues. The chain's CDR3 is CASSFLGGPGELFF. As DNA, the CDR3 is TGCGCCAGCAGCTTTTTGGGAGGGCCCGGGGAGCTGTTTTTT. Full variable domain (remainder filled in from reference TRBV5-1 and TRBJ2-2): KAGVTQTPRYLIKTRGQQVTLSCSPISGHRSVSWYQQTPGQGLQFLFEYFSETQRNKGNFPGRFSGRQFSNSRSEMNVSTLELGDSALYLCASSFLGGPGELFFGEGSRLTVL.